These 9 T cell receptor beta chains originate from one sample sequenced in a study of identical twins. TCRdb reprocessed the 5' RACE reads with MiXCR, giving one entry per CDR3 protein. The sample holds about 690,000 distinct CDR3 sequences, roughly 6.2% seen once. The source material was naive T cells sorted from blood. The receptors originated from a man aged 18 to 29 in good health.

This clonotype was detected many times. The V gene is TRBV21-1, the J gene TRBJ2-7; the table's D call of TRBD2 was not tested on the DNA. TRBV21-1 is marked as a pseudogene. This CDR3 has 12 residues. CDR3 loop: CASNQGLEEQYV. The CDR3 DNA is TGTGCCAGCAACCAGGGCCTGGAGGAGCAGTACGTC.

The chain combines TRBV11-3 with TRBJ2-1; D not resolved. Germline assignment: CDR1 SGHNT and CDR2 YENEEA. There are 16 residues in the CDR3. Trimming removed 2 bases from V and 2 bases from J, with 13 bases in between. The CDR3 reads CASSLRSGGTYNEQFF. In DNA form, the CDR3 reads TGTGCCAGCAGCTTAAGGTCCGGCGGAACCTACAATGAGCAGTTCTTC.

This clonotype was counted at least ten times. This sequence joins TRBV5-1 and TRBJ1-4, with 11 positions matching TRBD1. Looked up from germline, CDR1 is SGHRS and CDR2 is YFSETQ. There are 14 residues in the CDR3. With 0 bases clipped from V and 13 bases from J, the junction kept 5 bases outside the gene matches. The CDR3 reads CASSLVGTGGILFF. CDR3 bases: TGCGCCAGCAGCTTGGTCGGGACAGGGGGAATACTGTTTTTT.

The table lists this clonotype with many counts. The J gene is TRBJ2-1, the V gene TRBV28; D unresolved. This CDR3 is 11 amino acids long. V gave up 3 bases and J gave up 13 bases, with 10 bases separating them. The germline gives CDR1 MDHEN, CDR2 SYDVKM. CDR3 DNA: TGTGCCAGCAGTTTTGCTACCATCCAGTTCTTC. Its protein product is CASSFATIQFF.

This clonotype has at least ten counts. The chain has TRBV20-1 and TRBJ1-4; the match to TRBD1 covers 8 bases. Germline CDR1 and CDR2: DFQATT and SNEGSKA (reference sequence). The CDR3 sequence is 15 residues long. With 4 bases clipped from V and 5 bases from J, the junction kept 9 bases outside the gene matches. The CDR3 DNA reads as TGCAGTGCTACCTCGGACAGGGACCTAAATGAAAAACTGTTTTTT. The encoded protein is CSATSDRDLNEKLFF.

This clonotype appeared many times. The rearrangement links TRBV20-1 to TRBJ2-3; 9 nucleotides match TRBD1. Germline V gene data show CDR1 as DFQATT and CDR2 as SNEGSKA (reference sequence). The CDR3 runs to 16 residues. V was pared by 0 bases and J by 3 bases, with 7 bases of the junction left unmatched. The CDR3 DNA is TGCAGTGCTAGAGAGGGGACAGGGCCACTTACAGATACGCAGTATTTT. It codes for CSAREGTGPLTDTQYF.

This clonotype turned up a few times. The chain is built from TRBV15 and TRBJ1-6, with D possibly matching TRBD1 (5 bases). The V and J ends lost 0 bases and 10 bases respectively, with 16 bases between them. Germline V gene data show CDR1 as LNHNV and CDR2 as YYDKDF (reference sequence). This CDR3 contains 16 residues. CDR3 DNA: TGTGCCACCAGCAGAGATTTCGCCAGGGAGGACTCACCCCTCCACTTT. This codes for CATSRDFAREDSPLHF.

This rearrangement joins TRBV24-1 to TRBJ2-3; D is unclear. Germline loops: CDR1 KGHDR, CDR2 SFDVKD. The length of the CDR3 is 13 residues. The V end was cut by 5 bases, the J end by 6 bases, with 11 bases between. DNA of the CDR3: TGTGCCACCAGTGTACCAGATTGGGATACGCAGTATTTT. Its translation: CATSVPDWDTQYF.

This clonotype has a count of ten or more. This sequence joins TRBV29-1 and TRBJ2-3; no reliable D call. CDR1 and CDR2 (germline): SQVTM, ANQGSEA. This CDR3 is 13 amino acids long. With 6 bases removed from V and 6 bases from J, the gap between germline ends came to 16 bases. The CDR3 loop reads CSVAPEVFDTQYF. Written as DNA, the CDR3 is TGCAGCGTGGCACCCGAAGTCTTTGATACGCAGTATTTT.